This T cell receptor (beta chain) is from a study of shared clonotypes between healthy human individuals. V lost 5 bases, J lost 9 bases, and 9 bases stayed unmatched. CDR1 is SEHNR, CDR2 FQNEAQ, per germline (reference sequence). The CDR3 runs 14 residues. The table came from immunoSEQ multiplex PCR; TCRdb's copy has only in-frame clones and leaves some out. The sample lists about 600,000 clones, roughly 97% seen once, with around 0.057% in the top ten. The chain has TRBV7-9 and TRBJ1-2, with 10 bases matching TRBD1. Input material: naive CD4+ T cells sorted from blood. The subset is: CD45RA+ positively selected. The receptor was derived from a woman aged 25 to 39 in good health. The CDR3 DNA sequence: TGTGCCAGCAGCCCCGGGACAGGGGATCGCCGCTACACCTTC. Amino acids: CASSPGTGDRRYTF.